This TCR beta chain derives from a study of CD8 T cells in Susac syndrome. General study results and limits: TCR sequencing and HLA analysis covered a relatively small number of individuals.

With respect to this clonotype: Its antigen is not known.

Reverse transcription of about 0.45 to 1 ug RNA was performed with random hexamers. Amplification of TCR beta CDR3 across 54 Vbeta and 13 Jbeta was performed with immunoSEQ multiplex PCR. TCRdb ran MiXCR on the immunoSEQ multiplex PCR reads and lists one entry per CDR3 protein. The sample carries more than 150,000 distinct CDR3 sequences, under 95% recorded once. CDR1 LGHNA and CDR2 YSLEER come from the germline V gene. The ends were cut back, 0 bases at V and 4 bases at J, with 6 bases in the middle. The CDR3 is 14 residues long. High-throughput TCR beta sequencing covered peripheral CD8+ and CD4+ T cells. Negative isolation was applied to CD8+ and CD4+ T cells, and FACS enrichment was applied to TEMRA cells.

This TCR was sampled from a human donor in good health. This sequence joins TRBV4-3 and TRBJ2-2; the D is unclear. The sequencing input was CD4+ T cells from PBMCs. Written as DNA, the CDR3 is TGCGCCAGCAGCCAAGATTTGACCACCGGGGAGCTGTTTTTT. Protein: CASSQDLTTGELFF.